The rows below give T cell receptor beta chains drawn from one sample of a study of cytomegalovirus exposure and HLA in healthy donors. The data were produced by immunoSEQ multiplex PCR, yet TCRdb's version contains in-frame clones alone and is incomplete. The data contain some 170,000 clones, roughly four fifths of them singletons. The sample taken for sequencing was PBMCs. Source of these receptors: a man over 45 in good health and CMV-seropositive. Both conserved end residues are part of each CDR3. A D gene is named only where the DNA matches it firmly. Clone size is given for some rows only: seen once, a few or many times, or a class if the clone is expanded.

j_gene	d_gene	abundance	v_gene	CDR3nt	CDR3aa
TRBJ2-1	TRBD2	NA	TRBV6-5	TGTGCCAGCAGCACTAGCGCGTACAATGAGCAGTTCTTC	CASSTSAYNEQFF
TRBJ2-6	NA	NA	TRBV5-4	TGTGCCAGCAGCTTAGGGCTCTCTGGGGCCAACGGCCTGACTTTC	CASSLGLSGANGLTF
TRBJ2-7	TRBD2	NA	TRBV11-2	TGTGCCAGCAGCCCTAGCGGGGGGGCCGGGGAGCAGTACTTC	CASSPSGGAGEQYF
TRBJ2-1	TRBD1	NA	TRBV5-1	TGCGCCAGCAGCTCGGACAGGTTAAACAATGAGCAGTTCTTC	CASSSDRLNNEQFF
TRBJ2-6	NA	NA	TRBV7-3	TGTGCCAGCAGCTTGGCGGGGGCCCGCTCTGGGGCCAACGTCCTGACTTTC	CASSLAGARSGANVLTF
TRBJ1-4	TRBD1	NA	TRBV10-3	TGTGCCATCAGTTCTGGACAGGCCTTTGAGGAAAAACTGTTTTTT	CAISSGQAFEEKLFF
TRBJ2-7	TRBD2	once	TRBV7-2	TGTGCCAGCAGCTGGAGCGGGAGGGCCAGCTCCTACGAGCAGTACTTC	CASSWSGRASSYEQYF
TRBJ1-2	NA	NA	TRBV7-2	TGTGCCAGCAGCCCGGGGGGGGACTTGGGAGGCTACACCTTC	CASSPGGDLGGYTF
TRBJ2-3	NA	NA	TRBV2	TGTGCCAGCGGACGGGACTCCGCCGCAGATACGCAGTATTTT	CASGRDSAADTQYF
TRBJ1-3	TRBD1	NA	TRBV30	TGTGCCTGGGACAGGGTCACTGGAAACACCATATATTTT	CAWDRVTGNTIYF
TRBJ2-7	TRBD2	NA	TRBV6-6	TGTGCCAGCAGTTACTCGTTAAGCGGGGGGGCGTACGAGCAGTACTTC	CASSYSLSGGAYEQYF
TRBJ2-2	TRBD2	NA	TRBV6-6	TGTGCCAGCAGTGTAGCGGGGGGGCGGACCGGGGAGCTGTTTTTT	CASSVAGGRTGELFF
TRBJ2-5	TRBD1	NA	TRBV11-1	TGTGCCAGCAGCTCGACAGGGATGGAAGAGACCCAGTACTTC	CASSSTGMEETQYF
TRBJ2-5	NA	NA	TRBV5-1	TGCGCCAGCAGCTTGGCGGTTCGTGAGACCCAGTACTTC	CASSLAVRETQYF
TRBJ1-1	NA	NA	TRBV19	TGTGCCAGTAATACGGGCAGGGACACTGAAGCTTTCTTT	CASNTGRDTEAFF
TRBJ2-2	NA	NA	TRBV7-9	TGTGCCAGCTCCTTTACAGCGAACACCGGGGAGCTGTTTTTT	CASSFTANTGELFF
TRBJ1-1	NA	NA	TRBV28	NA	CASILGGLPLPRAEAFF
TRBJ1-1	NA	NA	TRBV18	TGTGCCAGCTCGCTACAGGGAATGAACACTGAAGCTTTCTTT	CASSLQGMNTEAFF
TRBJ1-2	NA	NA	TRBV5-1	TGCGCCAGCAGCTTGGGTGCGGTAAACTATGGCTACACCTTC	CASSLGAVNYGYTF
TRBJ2-7	TRBD2	NA	TRBV4-3	TGCGCCAGCAGCCAGGGACCGACTAGCGGGGATCCGTACGAGCAGTACTTC	CASSQGPTSGDPYEQYF
TRBJ1-3	TRBD1	NA	TRBV2	TGTGCCAGCAGTAGACTACAGGGGGCTGACTCTGGAAACACCATATATTTT	CASSRLQGADSGNTIYF
TRBJ1-1	TRBD1	few	TRBV6-6	TGTGCCAGCAGCGAGTACCACAGGGGTACTGAAGCTTTCTTT	CASSEYHRGTEAFF
TRBJ2-7	TRBD1	NA	TRBV6-5	TGTGCCAGCAGTTACTTCGGACAGGGGGGAGAGCAGTACTTC	CASSYFGQGGEQYF
TRBJ2-7	TRBD1	NA	TRBV28	TGTGCCAGCATGAGACAGGGGTTAGGCGAGCAGTACTTC	CASMRQGLGEQYF
TRBJ1-4	NA	NA	TRBV2	TGTGCCAGCAGTGAAGCCAGGGCAAATGAAAAACTGTTTTTT	CASSEARANEKLFF
TRBJ2-7	TRBD2	NA	TRBV6-5	TGTGCCAGCAGTCCTAGCGGGAGGGTCTCCTACGAGCAGTACTTC	CASSPSGRVSYEQYF
TRBJ1-2	NA	few	TRBV11-2	TGTGCCAGCAGCTTAGACTACGGAGGGCTCTATGGCTACACCTTC	CASSLDYGGLYGYTF
TRBJ1-5	TRBD1	NA	TRBV4-3	TGCGCCAGCAGACAGGGCCGACAGGGCTTGGTTCAGCCCCAGCATTTT	CASRQGRQGLVQPQHF
TRBJ1-1	NA	NA	TRBV19	TGTGCCAGTAGTGTAGATCATAAGAGGGCGACTGAAGCTTTCTTT	CASSVDHKRATEAFF
TRBJ2-7	TRBD2	NA	TRBV4-2	TGTGCCAGCAGCCAAGATAGTCTAGCGGGGGGGTACGTATCCTACGAGCAGTACTTC	CASSQDSLAGGYVSYEQYF
TRBJ2-7	NA	NA	TRBV19	TGTGCCAGTAGTATGTCGACAGACTCCTACGAGCAGTACTTC	CASSMSTDSYEQYF
TRBJ2-7	TRBD2	once	TRBV25-1	TGTGCCAGCAGCGGCGGGGGGGCCTCTTATGAGCAGTACTTC	CASSGGGASYEQYF
TRBJ2-7	TRBD2	once	TRBV28	TGTGCCAGCAGGTTACTAGCGGGGGGGATAAAACGCTACGAGCAGTACTTC	CASRLLAGGIKRYEQYF
TRBJ2-7	TRBD1	NA	TRBV5-4	TGTGCCAGCAGCCGGGACAGGGTTTACGAGCAGTACTTC	CASSRDRVYEQYF
TRBJ2-6	NA	NA	TRBV4-3	TGCGCCAGCAGCCAAGTTAGCTCTGGGGCCAACGTCCTGACTTTC	CASSQVSSGANVLTF
TRBJ2-7	TRBD1	NA	TRBV7-2	TGTGCCAGCAGTCCGGGACAGGCTACCTACGAGCAGTACTTC	CASSPGQATYEQYF
TRBJ1-1	NA	NA	TRBV6-5	TGTGCCAGCAGTTACGGCAGTTTCTTCACTGAAGCTTTCTTT	CASSYGSFFTEAFF
TRBJ2-2	TRBD1	once	TRBV28	TGTGCCAGCAGATCCCTGTTGGACAGGGAGTGGTCCGGGGAGCTGTTTTTT	CASRSLLDREWSGELFF
TRBJ1-5	NA	NA	TRBV19	TGTGCCAGTAGTCCCCTGCGGGCTTCGGGCAATCAGCCCCAGCATTTT	CASSPLRASGNQPQHF
TRBJ2-1	TRBD2	once	TRBV9	TGTGCCAGCGAACCTAGCGGGGGAACCTACAATGAGCAGTTCTTC	CASEPSGGTYNEQFF
TRBJ2-7	NA	NA	TRBV7-2	TGTGCCAGCAGCTCGGATGTTGGAGGCGTTTACGAGCAGTACTTC	CASSSDVGGVYEQYF
TRBJ2-5	TRBD2	NA	TRBV5-3	TGTGCCAGAAGCCGGGGGGGTCGGGGGACGGAGACCCAGTACTTC	CARSRGGRGTETQYF
TRBJ1-4	TRBD1	NA	TRBV7-9	TGTGCCAGCAGCTTAAGACAGGGGGAAGATGAAAAACTGTTTTTT	CASSLRQGEDEKLFF
TRBJ2-7	TRBD1	NA	TRBV6-5	TGTGCCAGCAGTAGGGACAGGGTCGGAACTCTCGAGCAGTACTTC	CASSRDRVGTLEQYF
TRBJ1-3	TRBD1	NA	TRBV28	TGTGCCAGCAGGCCACCCGGACAGGAGGGAAACACCATATATTTT	CASRPPGQEGNTIYF
TRBJ2-2	TRBD1	once	TRBV7-6	TGTGCCAGCAGTCTGAAGGGACAGGGGGCAACCGGGGAGCTGTTTTTT	CASSLKGQGATGELFF
TRBJ2-3	TRBD2	NA	TRBV7-2	TGTGCCAGCAGTTCGACTAGCGGGAGAGGGGTTGATACGCAGTATTTT	CASSSTSGRGVDTQYF
TRBJ2-5	NA	NA	TRBV7-9	TGTTCCAGCAGCTTAGGAACAGGCCCGGCGGAGACCCAGTACTTC	CSSSLGTGPAETQYF
TRBJ2-5	NA	NA	TRBV5-1	TGCGCCAGCAGCTCGGGGAGGGGGCGGACAGGGGAGACCCAGTACTTC	CASSSGRGRTGETQYF
TRBJ2-5	NA	few	TRBV6-1	TGTGCCAGCAGTGATAGCGGTCAAGAGACCCAGTACTTC	CASSDSGQETQYF
TRBJ2-3	NA	NA	TRBV9	TGTGCCAGCAGCGTGGACTTCACAGATACGCAGTATTTT	CASSVDFTDTQYF
TRBJ2-7	NA	NA	TRBV4-1	TGCGCCAGCAGCCAAAACGACAGGCGCTCCTACGAGCAGTACTTC	CASSQNDRRSYEQYF
TRBJ1-4	NA	NA	TRBV4-1	TGCGCCAGCAGCCAAGACCAGGATGCAACTAATGAAAAACTGTTTTTT	CASSQDQDATNEKLFF